The entry below gives a single T cell receptor (beta chain) sequence along with its context. The antigen remains undetermined. These data come from a study of regulatory T cells. Study-wide results and caveats: In patients, unique TRB V-J pairs were restricted and V/J usage skewed, especially in Tregs. Hydrophobic residues at CDR3 positions 6 and 7 were enriched in conventional CD4+ T cells of CD3G-deficient patients.

The PCR used 52 TRBV and 13 TRBJ primers. Measured with immunoSEQ multiplex PCR; TCRdb has only the in-frame clones, and not every one. The top ten clones hold about 0.96% of a sample with tens of thousands of clones, over 85% of them seen once. The V gene end was trimmed by 4 bases and the J gene end by 3 bases; junction bases not matched to a gene: 6. The CDR3 has 15 residues. Per germline, CDR1 MDHEN and CDR2 SYDVKM. Every patient with CD3G deficiency had evidence of autoimmunity. Patients, 2 to 39 years old, had expanded memory T-cell proportions. CD4+ cells were sorted into CD25-high CD127-low regulatory cells and CD25-low CD127-high conventional cells.

The sequenced material came from conventional CD4+ T cells sorted from blood. The receptor's source is a child aged 2 to 15 with CD3G deficiency. The chain joins TRBV28 to TRBJ1-5; 7 positions agree with TRBD1. The CDR3 is CASSSPDRANQPQHF. In DNA, the CDR3 is TGTGCCAGCAGTTCCCCCGACAGGGCCAATCAGCCCCAGCATTTT.